Below, 2 T cell receptor beta chains from the same sample are listed, as sequenced in a study of T cell responses to AZD1222 COVID-19 vaccine. Assay: immunoSEQ multiplex PCR; the TCRdb copy retains only in-frame clones and omits some. The table lists some 160,000 clones, 85% to 95% of them singletons. Sequenced here: peripheral blood, sampled on day 0 of AZD1222 vaccination. The receptors were gathered from an adult in good health.

The V call is TRBV10-2, the J call TRBJ1-4, with TRBD1 as a possible D gene (5 bases). This CDR3 has 16 amino acids. Germline V lookup: CDR1 WSHSY, CDR2 SAAADI. The germline V and J ends were trimmed by 8 bases and 7 bases, with 23 bases remaining between them. CDR3 region: CASGEFPGGLVEKLFF. The DNA for the CDR3 is TGCGCCAGCGGAGAATTCCCTGGGGGTCTAGTTGAAAAACTGTTTTTT.

J is TRBJ2-7 and V is TRBV5-8, with 8 bases aligning to TRBD2. The J segment lost 1 base and the V segment lost 0 bases, leaving 3 bases of the junction unmatched. Germline CDR1 and CDR2: SGHTS and YDEGEE. This CDR3 is 15 amino acids long. The CDR3 DNA reads TGTGCCAGCAGCTTGGACGGGGGGGGGTCCTACGAGCAGTACTTC. This gives the protein CASSLDGGGSYEQYF.